This T cell receptor (beta chain) was sequenced in a study of graft-versus-host responses after intestinal transplantation. As for the study in general: Recipients received multivisceral, liver-intestinal, or isolated intestinal transplants. Following induction with anti-thymocyte globulin, all recipients were given tacrolimus and steroids for 2 to 4 years. Regarding the study as a whole: There was an association between peak levels of circulating GvH clones and early post-transplant HvG declines. When patients had graft-donor T cell macrochimerism, their allografts held high graft-versus-host to host-versus-graft clonal ratios.

V lost 3 bases, J lost 2 bases, and 6 bases stayed unmatched. There are 16 residues in the CDR3. Germline CDR1 and CDR2: SEHNR and FQNEAQ (reference sequence). This clone was counted once. Its matching antigen is unknown. Here immunoSEQ multiplex PCR was the method, and the copy in TCRdb shows in-frame clones only, minus some. The table includes around 110,000 clones, about nine tenths detected once. This clonotype was obtained from a human donor who received an intestinal transplant. Sequences were derived from unstimulated CD4+ T cells sorted from spleen or lymph node cells, sampled before intestinal transplant. The rearrangement uses TRBV7-9 and TRBJ2-7; 11 bases match TRBD2. The chain's CDR3 is CASSFLAGGGTYEQYF. CDR3 in DNA: TGTGCCAGCAGCTTCCTAGCGGGAGGAGGCACCTACGAGCAGTACTTC. Drawing the rest from reference TRBV7-9 and TRBJ2-7, the complete variable domain is DTGVSQNPRHKITKRGQNVTFRCDPISEHNRLYWYRQTLGQGPEFLTYFQNEAQLEKSRLLSDRFSAERPKGSFSTLEIQRTEQGDSAMYLCASSFLAGGGTYEQYFGPGTRLTVT.